These 22 T cell receptor beta chains came from one sample sequenced in a study of neurological immune-mediated disorders. Each CDR3 protein gets one entry after TCRdb re-called the 5' RACE reads with MiXCR. The table lists fewer than 65,000 distinct CDR3 sequences, approximately 10% of them singletons. Source material: PBMCs. The receptor set was obtained from a man aged 65 to 85 with HTLV-1-associated myelopathy (HAM/TSP).

This clonotype was counted at least ten times. This rearrangement joins TRBV15 to TRBJ2-2, with a possible D match to TRBD1 (5 bases). CDR1 and CDR2 from the germline V gene are LNHNV and YYDKDF (reference sequence). The CDR3 totals 15 residues. Deletions cut 0 bases from V and 3 bases from J, with 8 bases between. The CDR3 reads CATSRDSGYTGELFF. In DNA, the CDR3 is TGTGCCACCAGCAGAGATTCAGGGTACACCGGGGAGCTGTTTTTT.

At least ten counts were recorded for this clonotype. The CDR3 loop reads CASTEDSKNIQYF. CDR3 in DNA: TGTGCCAGCACCGAGGATTCCAAAAACATTCAGTACTTC. The V and J genes are TRBV7-9 and TRBJ2-4; D not resolved. Trimming cost V 7 bases and J 2 bases, with 9 bases left between them. CDR3 length: 13 residues. Looked up from germline, CDR1 is SEHNR and CDR2 is FQNEAQ (reference sequence). Full variable domain (outside the CDR3, taken from reference TRBV7-9 and TRBJ2-4): DTGVSQNPRHKITKRGQNVTFRCDPISEHNRLYWYRQTLGQGPEFLTYFQNEAQLEKSRLLSDRFSAERPKGSFSTLEIQRTEQGDSAMYLCASTEDSKNIQYFGAGTRLSVL.

As to this clonotype: This sequence may be a read error, since a much larger clone differs from it by one base. The rearrangement uses TRBV28 and TRBJ2-4, with a tentative D call TRBD1 (5 bases). Germline V gene lookup returns CDR1 MDHEN and CDR2 SYDVKM. This CDR3 spans 15 amino acids. The CDR3 loop reads CVSRRQPLAKNIQYF. The CDR3 DNA follows: TGTGTCAGCAGGAGACAGCCCCTAGCCAAAAACATTCAGTACTTC.

This clonotype was counted ten times or more. The J gene is TRBJ2-5, the V gene TRBV20-1; the D is unclear. Germline assignment: CDR1 DFQATT and CDR2 SNEGSKA (reference sequence). This CDR3 has 14 residues. The V end lost 3 bases, the J end lost 1 base, and 12 bases lay between the germline ends. CDR3 region: CSARVTGGQETQYF. CDR3 nucleotide sequence: TGCAGTGCTAGGGTCACTGGCGGCCAAGAGACCCAGTACTTC.

This clonotype appeared many times. The chain employs TRBV20-1 and TRBJ2-7; possible D gene TRBD2, 6 bases. Trimming took 3 bases from V and 6 from J, leaving 12 bases between them. Per germline, CDR1 DFQATT and CDR2 SNEGSKA (reference sequence). CDR3 length: 12 amino acids. The CDR3 bases are TGCAGTGCTAGTCAGCGGGCACGCGAGCAGTACTTC. Its protein product is CSASQRAREQYF.

This clonotype was picked up many times. The rearrangement uses TRBV5-5 and TRBJ2-2; the match to TRBD1 covers 8 bases. Germline-derived CDR1 and CDR2 are SGHKS and YYEKEE (reference sequence). This CDR3 contains 16 residues. Losses at the gene ends were 1 base for V and 6 bases for J; bases not matched to a gene: 8. CDR3 region: CASSLTAGGASGELFF. DNA for the CDR3: TGTGCCAGCAGCTTGACGGCAGGGGGCGCGTCCGGGGAGCTGTTTTTT. Looking up the rest from reference TRBV5-5 and TRBJ2-2 gives the full variable domain: DAGVTQSPTHLIKTRGQQVTLRCSPISGHKSVSWYQQVLGQGPQFIFQYYEKEERGRGNFPDRFSARQFPNYSSELNVNALLLGDSALYLCASSLTAGGASGELFFGEGSRLTVL.

This clonotype has at least ten counts. The chain couples TRBV5-1 to TRBJ2-7; 11 nucleotides agree with TRBD2. This CDR3 spans 18 amino acids. Germline V gene data show CDR1 as SGHRS and CDR2 as YFSETQ. J was trimmed by 4 bases and V by 0 bases; bases with no gene match: 12. CDR3 DNA: TGCGCCAGCAGCTTGGTGGCAGGGGCTAGCGGGAGGCAATACGAGCAGTACTTC. Its protein product is CASSLVAGASGRQYEQYF.

This clonotype was detected many times. The V and J genes are TRBV4-2 and TRBJ1-6; 7 bases line up with TRBD1. The CDR3 runs 15 residues. The V gene end was trimmed by 4 bases and the J gene end by 7 bases; junction bases not matched to a gene: 7. Germline values: CDR1 LGHNA, CDR2 YNFKEQ. This chain's CDR3 is CASSLPGQLNSPLHF. CDR3 nucleotide sequence: TGTGCCAGCAGCCTTCCGGGACAGCTCAATTCACCCCTCCACTTT.

There are many counts of this clonotype. The chain has TRBV7-2 and TRBJ2-1; TRBD2 matches at 7 bases. Trimming removed 5 bases from V and 0 bases from J; junction bases left unmatched: 4. The CDR3 has 15 residues. Germline V CDR1 and CDR2: SGHTA, FQGNSA. The chain's CDR3 is CASSTRGSSYNEQFF. The CDR3 DNA is TGTGCCAGCAGCACCCGCGGGAGCTCCTACAATGAGCAGTTCTTC.

This clonotype was counted many times. The chain has TRBV5-1 and TRBJ2-7; D is possibly TRBD2 (6 bases). In germline, CDR1 is SGHRS, CDR2 YFSETQ. Trimming pared 4 bases from V and 4 bases from J, leaving 12 bases between. The CDR3 spans 13 residues. CDR3: CASSRDFTYEQYF. The DNA of the CDR3 is TGCGCCAGCAGCCGGGACTTCACATACGAGCAGTACTTC. The entire variable domain, with the rest obtained from reference TRBV5-1 and TRBJ2-7, is as follows: KAGVTQTPRYLIKTRGQQVTLSCSPISGHRSVSWYQQTPGQGLQFLFEYFSETQRNKGNFPGRFSGRQFSNSRSEMNVSTLELGDSALYLCASSRDFTYEQYFGPGTRLTVT.

This clonotype was found many times. The CDR3 bases are TGCGCCAGCAGCCAAGATAGATTTACTAGCGGACACAATGAGCAGTTCTTC. Translated: CASSQDRFTSGHNEQFF. The chain has TRBV4-3 and TRBJ2-1; 8 bases line up with TRBD2. In germline, CDR1 is LGHNA, CDR2 YSLEER. V shed 0 bases, J shed 5 bases, and the junction held 9 bases outside the gene matches. CDR3 size: 17 residues.

The table lists this clonotype with many counts. This chain uses TRBV9 with TRBJ1-2, with no clear D. CDR3 length: 13 amino acids. CDR1 is SGDLS, CDR2 YYNGEE, per germline. With 7 bases removed from V and 2 bases from J, the gap between germline ends came to 12 bases. CDR3 sequence: CASGAGGNYGYTF. The CDR3 DNA reads as TGTGCCAGCGGCGCAGGAGGGAACTATGGCTACACCTTC. The full variable domain, in which reference TRBV9 and TRBJ1-2 provide the parts outside the CDR3, is DSGVTQTPKHLITATGQRVTLRCSPRSGDLSVYWYQQSLDQGLQFLIQYYNGEERAKGNILERFSAQQFPDLHSELNLSSLELGDSALYFCASGAGGNYGYTFGSGTRLTVV.

The chain is built from TRBV7-9 and TRBJ2-3; possibly TRBD2 for D (6 bases). This CDR3 is built from 20 residues. Germline CDR1 reads SEHNR; CDR2 reads FQNEAQ (reference sequence). V was shortened by 1 base and J by 0 bases, with 23 bases between the two germline ends. For the CDR3, the DNA is TGTGCCAGCAGCTTAGGCCCCTCTCGGGGTAGCGGCACTAGCACAGATACGCAGTATTTT. It specifies CASSLGPSRGSGTSTDTQYF.

This clonotype was found many times. CDR3 residues: CASSQDGLLGTEAFF. In DNA form, the CDR3 reads TGCGCCAGCAGCCAAGACGGCCTCCTAGGCACTGAAGCTTTCTTT. J is TRBJ1-1 and V is TRBV4-3; no definite D call. The V end was cut by 0 bases, the J end by 4 bases, with 12 bases between. The germline V gene has CDR1 LGHNA and CDR2 YSLEER. This CDR3 has 15 amino acids.

This clonotype was counted ten times or more. The V call is TRBV5-1, the J call TRBJ2-3; TRBD2 agrees at 9 bases. The V gene's germline CDR1 is SGHRS and CDR2 YFSETQ. V lost 4 bases and J lost 4; bases outside the gene matches: 4. This CDR3 region has 14 residues. CDR3 loop: CASSVAGASDTQYF. In DNA, the CDR3 is TGCGCCAGCAGCGTAGCGGGAGCGTCAGATACGCAGTATTTT.

This clonotype appeared many times. This sequence joins TRBV7-9 and TRBJ1-2; D is undetermined. Trimming left V 3 bases short and J 4 bases short, with 9 bases between. This CDR3 spans 13 amino acids. Germline-derived CDR1 and CDR2 are SEHNR and FQNEAQ (reference sequence). CDR3 loop: CASSFSGTYGYTF. The CDR3 nucleotides are TGTGCCAGCAGCTTTAGCGGAACCTATGGCTACACCTTC.

This clonotype has a count of ten or more. The chain recombines TRBV29-1 with TRBJ2-5; TRBD2 matches 9 bases. The germline CDR1 and CDR2 sequences are SQVTM and ANQGSEA. Trimming removed 7 bases from V and 4 bases from J; junction bases left unmatched: 4. CDR3 length: 12 residues. CDR3 protein: CSARRGGETQYF. Here the CDR3 DNA reads TGCAGCGCCCGGCGGGGGGGAGAGACCCAGTACTTC.

This clonotype has at least ten counts. The J gene is TRBJ2-7, the V gene TRBV4-3, with 9 nucleotides matching TRBD1. Trimming cost V 3 bases and J 6 bases; bases outside gene matches: 9. CDR1 is LGHNA and CDR2 is YSLEER in the germline V gene. The CDR3 has 15 amino acids. The CDR3 is CASSHAGQGSGEQYF. CDR3 nucleotide sequence: TGCGCCAGCAGCCACGCTGGACAGGGGTCGGGCGAGCAGTACTTC.

This clonotype is medium-sized in the sample. This rearrangement joins TRBV27 to TRBJ1-6; D unclear. V was clipped by 3 bases and J by 11 bases, with 8 bases between them. CDR1 and CDR2 from the germline V gene are MNHEY and SMNVEV (reference sequence). This CDR3 is 12 amino acids long. CDR3 loop: CASSLEGAPLHF. In nucleotides, the CDR3 is TGTGCCAGCAGTTTGGAGGGAGCACCCCTCCACTTT.

The sample holds many counts of this clonotype. The chain links TRBV6-2 or TRBV6-3 to TRBJ2-2; D call uncertain. The CDR3 contains 14 residues. Germline values: CDR1 MNHEY, CDR2 SVGEGT. Trimming cost V 7 bases and J 6 bases, with 15 bases left between them. The CDR3 reads CASIRRPASGELFF. The CDR3 nucleotides are TGTGCCAGCATTCGGAGACCCGCTTCCGGGGAGCTGTTTTTT.

This clonotype was seen repeatedly, ten times or more. The chain joins TRBV6-5 to TRBJ1-1, with 9 bases fitting TRBD1. This CDR3 is built from 15 residues. From germline, CDR1 is MNHEY and CDR2 SVGAGI. V lost 6 bases to trimming and J lost 0 bases; unmatched junction nucleotides: 5. CDR3 sequence (DNA): TGTGCCAGCAGGAACGGACAGGGGATGAACACTGAAGCTTTCTTT. Amino acid sequence: CASRNGQGMNTEAFF.

This clonotype came up many times. The rearrangement links TRBV6-2 or TRBV6-3 to TRBJ2-7, with D possibly matching TRBD2 (5 bases). CDR1 is MNHEY and CDR2 is SVGEGT in the germline V gene. Trimming left V 8 bases short and J 5 bases short, with 25 bases between. CDR3 length: 16 residues. CDR3 sequence: CASCMSRGPGSDEQYF. The CDR3 nucleotides read TGTGCCAGCTGCATGTCACGAGGGCCGGGGTCTGACGAGCAGTACTTC.